These T cell receptor beta chains were read from a single sample in a study of CD8+ T cells in alopecia areata. TCRdb keeps only in-frame clones here, not all; method: immunoSEQ multiplex PCR. The sample gives fewer than 150,000 clones, around two fifths of which show up once; about 3.1% is in the top ten. Material: CD4+ T cells sorted from blood. The receptors were gathered from a human donor with alopecia areata. Both conserved end residues are part of each CDR3. A D gene is named only where the DNA matches it firmly. A clone size is listed for some rows: how often the clone was seen (once, few, many), or a class if it is expanded.

v_gene	j_gene	abundance	d_gene	CDR3aa	CDR3nt
TRBV30	TRBJ2-1	NA	TRBD2	CAWRGTSFHGEQFF	TGTGCCTGGAGAGGGACTAGCTTTCATGGTGAGCAGTTCTTC
TRBV27	TRBJ2-5	NA	NA	CASKKETQYF	TGTGCCAGCAAGAAAGAGACCCAGTACTTC
TRBV7-9	TRBJ2-1	few	TRBD2	CASSLARGGPNNEQFF	TGTGCCAGCAGCTTGGCACGGGGAGGGCCTAACAATGAGCAGTTCTTC
TRBV28	TRBJ2-6	few	NA	CASSPRGSGANVLTF	TGTGCCAGCAGCCCTAGGGGCTCTGGGGCCAACGTCCTGACTTTC
TRBV29-1	TRBJ1-4	NA	TRBD1	CSVAVRQGGREKLFF	TGCAGCGTCGCAGTACGACAGGGGGGAAGGGAAAAACTGTTTTTT
TRBV20-1	TRBJ1-6	NA	TRBD1	CSADWDSSLHF	TGCAGTGCTGATTGGGACAGTTCCCTCCACTTT
TRBV28	TRBJ1-5	NA	NA	CASRDSNQPQHF	TGTGCCAGCAGGGATAGCAATCAGCCCCAGCATTTT
TRBV11-2	TRBJ2-7	NA	TRBD1	CASSLDRGPYEQYF	TGTGCCAGCAGCTTAGACAGGGGGCCGTACGAGCAGTACTTC
TRBV7-2	TRBJ2-2	NA	NA	CASSLASGTKAGELFF	TGTGCCAGCAGCTTAGCTTCCGGGACGAAGGCCGGGGAGCTGTTTTTT
TRBV5-1	TRBJ2-3	NA	TRBD2	CASSFGLATDTQYF	TGCGCCAGCAGCTTCGGACTAGCGACAGATACGCAGTATTTT
TRBV7-2	TRBJ2-3	NA	NA	CASSLGASVTDTQYF	TGTGCCAGCAGCTTAGGGGCTAGCGTCACAGATACGCAGTATTTT
TRBV28	TRBJ2-6	few	NA	CASSLWASGANVLTF	TGTGCCAGCAGTTTATGGGCCTCTGGGGCCAACGTCCTGACTTTC
TRBV27	TRBJ2-3	NA	NA	CASSFGRDPDTQYF	TGTGCCAGCAGTTTCGGCAGGGACCCAGATACGCAGTATTTT
TRBV29-1	TRBJ2-7	NA	TRBD1	CSVEPGGFNEQYF	TGCAGCGTTGAACCAGGGGGCTTCAACGAGCAGTACTTC
TRBV4-2	TRBJ1-1	few	TRBD1	CASSQVKTRDRANTEAFF	TGTGCCAGCAGCCAAGTAAAAACCAGGGACAGGGCGAACACTGAAGCTTTCTTT
TRBV6-1	TRBJ2-1	few	TRBD1	CATGGPSEQFF	TGTGCCACAGGGGGCCCGAGTGAGCAGTTCTTC
TRBV4-3	TRBJ2-1	NA	TRBD1	CASSLRGQPYNEQFF	TGCGCCAGCAGCCTTCGGGGACAGCCCTACAATGAGCAGTTCTTC
TRBV4-3	TRBJ2-7	few	NA	CASSQEGTENEQYF	TGCGCCAGCAGCCAAGAGGGTACAGAGAACGAGCAGTACTTC
TRBV30	TRBJ2-2	few	NA	CAWIGRYSWNTGELFF	TGTGCCTGGATAGGGCGGTATAGCTGGAACACCGGGGAGCTGTTTTTT
TRBV29-1	TRBJ2-3	few	NA	CSTGIVESTDTQYF	TGCAGCACGGGTATCGTGGAAAGCACAGATACGCAGTATTTT
TRBV18	TRBJ2-5	NA	NA	CASSPTHREETQYF	TGTGCCAGCTCACCTACTCACAGGGAAGAGACCCAGTACTTC
TRBV29-1	TRBJ2-1	NA	NA	CSVVTPGDSYNEQFF	TGCAGCGTTGTCACCCCAGGGGACTCCTACAATGAGCAGTTCTTC
TRBV4-3	TRBJ2-3	NA	NA	CASSQVGLSDTQYF	TGCGCCAGCAGCCAAGTGGGTTTGTCAGATACGCAGTATTTT
TRBV7-2	TRBJ2-7	NA	NA	CASSFGSGEQYF	TGTGCCAGCAGCTTCGGTAGTGGCGAGCAGTACTTC
TRBV29-1	TRBJ2-7	few	TRBD2	CSALLAPLYEQYF	TGCAGCGCTCTACTAGCGCCGCTATACGAGCAGTACTTC
TRBV10-3	TRBJ2-3	few	TRBD2	CAISPGRATDTQYF	TGTGCCATCTCACCAGGGAGGGCCACAGATACGCAGTATTTT
TRBV2	TRBJ2-1	few	TRBD2	CASSLAGYEQFF	TGTGCCAGCAGCCTAGCGGGATATGAGCAGTTCTTC
TRBV7-8	TRBJ1-2	NA	NA	CASSLDRRWIGGYTF	TGTGCCAGCAGCTTAGACAGGAGGTGGATCGGGGGCTACACCTTC
TRBV29-1	TRBJ1-1	NA	TRBD1	CSVQGAHDTEAFF	TGCAGCGTACAGGGGGCGCATGACACTGAAGCTTTCTTT
TRBV11-2	TRBJ2-5	once	NA	CASSFTVTQETQYF	TGTGCCAGCAGCTTTACAGTAACTCAAGAGACCCAGTACTTC
TRBV7-8	TRBJ1-5	NA	TRBD1	CASSGPGQGSQPQHF	TGTGCCAGCAGCGGACCGGGACAGGGCAGCCAGCCCCAGCATTTT
TRBV20-1	TRBJ1-1	NA	TRBD1	CSAKTGGSAFF	TGCAGTGCTAAAACAGGGGGGAGCGCTTTCTTT
TRBV30	TRBJ1-1	NA	NA	CAWKWNTEAFF	TGTGCCTGGAAATGGAACACTGAAGCTTTCTTT
TRBV5-1	TRBJ2-5	NA	NA	CASSFGETQYF	TGCGCCAGCAGCTTCGGCGAGACCCAGTACTTC
TRBV2	TRBJ1-1	NA	NA	CASSRDKNTEAFF	TGTGCCAGCAGTCGGGACAAAAACACTGAAGCTTTCTTT
TRBV5-1	TRBJ1-2	NA	NA	CASSPNGAVYGYTF	TGCGCCAGCAGCCCCAACGGGGCCGTTTATGGCTACACCTTC
TRBV23-1	TRBJ1-2	few	NA	CASSHFQGYLHGYTF	TGCGCCAGCAGTCATTTTCAGGGCTACTTGCATGGCTACACCTTC
TRBV7-2	TRBJ1-5	NA	NA	CASSLDNSAYQPQHF	TGTGCCAGCAGCTTAGATAACAGCGCGTATCAGCCCCAGCATTTT
TRBV2	TRBJ2-2	NA	NA	CASALRNTGELFF	TGTGCCAGCGCTCTCCGGAACACCGGGGAGCTGTTTTTT
TRBV7-2	TRBJ1-2	many	TRBD1	CASSLLQGALDGYTF	TGTGCCAGCAGCTTATTACAGGGGGCATTGGATGGCTACACCTTC
TRBV30	TRBJ2-7	NA	TRBD1	CASKRTGGTHEQYF	TGTGCCTCCAAACGGACAGGGGGAACCCACGAGCAGTACTTC
TRBV7-2	TRBJ1-2	few	TRBD1	CASTLDRALYGYTF	TGTGCCAGCACCCTAGACAGGGCTCTCTATGGCTACACCTTC
TRBV29-1	TRBJ1-5	NA	NA	CSVVAGVNQPQHF	TGCAGCGTTGTAGCGGGGGTCAATCAGCCCCAGCATTTT
TRBV7-3	TRBJ2-3	NA	NA	CASSPVAGATDTQYF	TGTGCCAGCAGCCCTGTGGCTGGGGCGACAGATACGCAGTATTTT
TRBV29-1	TRBJ2-7	NA	TRBD1	CSVDGTGEFYEQYF	TGCAGCGTTGACGGGACAGGGGAGTTCTACGAGCAGTACTTC
TRBV4-2	TRBJ2-7	NA	NA	CASSQDRERGRDGEQYF	TGTGCCAGCAGCCAAGACAGAGAGCGCGGTAGAGATGGAGAGCAGTACTTC
TRBV28	TRBJ2-6	NA	NA	CASYRQSGANVLTF	TGTGCCAGCTATAGGCAGTCTGGGGCCAACGTCCTGACTTTC
TRBV7-3	TRBJ2-3	NA	TRBD2	CASSLSTSGGDTQYF	TGTGCCAGCAGCTTATCGACTAGCGGGGGTGATACGCAGTATTTT
TRBV15	TRBJ1-1	NA	NA	CATSRDRATPNTEAFF	TGTGCCACCAGCAGAGACCGGGCAACCCCGAACACTGAAGCTTTCTTT
TRBV29-1	TRBJ2-3	NA	NA	CSVGGASNLADTQYF	TGCAGCGTTGGAGGGGCTAGTAATTTGGCAGATACGCAGTATTTT
TRBV7-3	TRBJ2-7	few	TRBD2	CASSLGTSGSYEQYF	TGTGCCAGCAGCTTAGGGACTAGCGGCTCCTACGAGCAGTACTTC
TRBV6-6	TRBJ2-1	few	NA	CASKPQGRAYNEQFF	TGTGCCAGCAAACCCCAGGGAAGAGCCTACAATGAGCAGTTCTTC
TRBV4-2	TRBJ2-1	NA	TRBD1	CASSQGLGTANEQFF	TGTGCCAGCAGCCAGGGCCTAGGGACAGCCAATGAGCAGTTCTTC
TRBV7-9	TRBJ1-3	few	NA	CASSSGGAPGNTIYF	TGTGCCAGCAGCTCCGGGGGGGCCCCTGGAAACACCATATATTTT
TRBV6-6	TRBJ2-1	few	TRBD1	CASRGQGANNEQFF	TGTGCCAGCAGGGGACAGGGGGCGAACAATGAGCAGTTCTTC
TRBV30	TRBJ1-5	NA	NA	CAWSTGYGQPQHF	TGTGCCTGGAGTACGGGTTACGGTCAGCCCCAGCATTTT
TRBV29-1	TRBJ2-7	NA	TRBD2	CSVEGLAGADEQYF	TGCAGCGTGGAGGGACTAGCGGGAGCCGACGAGCAGTACTTC
TRBV6-1	TRBJ2-2	NA	NA	CASSETGGGTGELFF	TGTGCCAGCAGTGAAACAGGCGGAGGCACCGGGGAGCTGTTTTTT
TRBV18	TRBJ1-5	few	NA	CASSPGRDQPQHF	TGTGCCAGCTCACCAGGTAGGGATCAGCCCCAGCATTTT